The 6 T cell receptor beta chains below were found in one sample sequenced in a study of blood T cell repertoires in COVID-19. Clones were sequenced by immunoSEQ multiplex PCR, and TCRdb holds only the in-frame ones, with some missing. The sample lists tens of thousands of clones, roughly nine tenths occurring once. The specimen was peripheral blood. The receptor set was obtained from a man aged 55 to 70 with active COVID-19.

This clone came up once. This chain joins TRBV7-9 and TRBJ2-7, with TRBD1 identical over 7 bases. CDR1 and CDR2 from the germline V gene are SEHNR and FQNEAQ (reference sequence). This CDR3 comprises 16 residues. Trimming at V came to 3 bases and at J to 3 bases, leaving 11 bases not matched to a gene. The CDR3 sequence is CASSFVPGQAYYEQYF. The CDR3 coding sequence is TGTGCCAGCAGCTTTGTGCCCGGACAGGCTTACTACGAGCAGTACTTC. The full variable domain, with the rest looked up from reference TRBV7-9 and TRBJ2-7, is DTGVSQNPRHKITKRGQNVTFRCDPISEHNRLYWYRQTLGQGPEFLTYFQNEAQLEKSRLLSDRFSAERPKGSFSTLEIQRTEQGDSAMYLCASSFVPGQAYYEQYFGPGTRLTVT.

This clone has only one observation. This chain links TRBV27 with TRBJ2-7, with 12 bases identical to TRBD1. The trim removed 7 bases at V and 4 bases at J, leaving 5 bases unmatched. From germline, CDR1 is MNHEY and CDR2 SMNVEV (reference sequence). The length of the CDR3 is 14 residues. In nucleotides, the CDR3 is TGTGCCAGCATCCCGGGACAGGGGGCTTACGAGCAGTACTTC. Translating gives CASIPGQGAYEQYF.

The V gene is TRBV19, the J gene TRBJ2-7, with TRBD2 matching over 7 bases. The CDR3 has 14 amino acids. The trim removed 5 bases at V and 6 bases at J, leaving 10 bases unmatched. From germline, CDR1 is LNHDA and CDR2 SQIVND (reference sequence). CDR3: CASSAKRGLREQYF. The CDR3, as DNA: TGTGCCAGTAGTGCAAAGCGGGGACTGCGCGAGCAGTACTTC.

V gene TRBV29-1 combines with J gene TRBJ1-3; D call uncertain. V was cut by 7 bases and J by 1 base, with 8 bases left in between. Germline values: CDR1 SQVTM, CDR2 ANQGSEA. This CDR3 has 12 residues. Here the CDR3 DNA reads TGCAGCGCCCAGGATTCTGGAAACACCATATATTTT. Translation: CSAQDSGNTIYF.

The V call is TRBV28, the J call TRBJ1-1; D possibly corresponds to TRBD1 (6 bases). Germline assignment: CDR1 MDHEN and CDR2 SYDVKM. The CDR3 loop spans 14 amino acids. Trimming removed 4 bases from V and 3 bases from J, with 12 bases in between. This chain's CDR3 is CASSSGGRYTEAFF. For the CDR3, the DNA is TGTGCCAGCAGTTCGGGGGGGCGCTACACTGAAGCTTTCTTT.

The chain carries TRBV6-2 or TRBV6-3 and TRBJ1-5, with unresolved D. The germline CDR1 and CDR2 sequences are MNHEY and SVGEGT. The ends were cut back, 2 bases at V and 5 bases at J, with 7 bases in the middle. This CDR3 is built from 13 residues. The CDR3 sequence is CASSYEHYQPQHF. For the CDR3, the DNA is TGTGCCAGCAGTTACGAGCATTATCAGCCCCAGCATTTT.